The clone carrying this TCR beta chain occurred many times. As yet, its antigen is unknown. This specimen comes from a study of T cells after yellow fever vaccination. Looking at the study overall: Preparing low-cell-number fractions relied on SMART-Seq v4 Ultra Low Input.

One entry per CDR3 protein results from TCRdb running MiXCR on the 5' RACE reads. The sample includes 200,000 to 300,000 distinct CDR3 sequences, roughly 6.2% seen only once; the top ten take approximately 1%. Germline V CDR1 and CDR2: LGHNA, YNFKEQ. This CDR3 has 15 amino acids. With 4 bases removed from V and 4 bases from J, the gap between germline ends came to 13 bases. Study findings and constraints: Only a small proportion of the clonotypes turned up in both the CD4 and the CD8 compartments, likely arising from convergent recombination.

This chain links TRBV4-2 with TRBJ1-4, with D hard to call. This TCR was sampled from a man younger than 45 who received the YFV17D yellow fever vaccine. Sequencing used CD4+ T cells sorted from PBMCs, obtained on the day of the yellow fever booster vaccination. This CDR3 reads CASSPEGTNNEKLFF. In nucleotides, the CDR3 is TGTGCCAGCAGCCCCGAGGGTACCAATAATGAAAAACTGTTTTTT.